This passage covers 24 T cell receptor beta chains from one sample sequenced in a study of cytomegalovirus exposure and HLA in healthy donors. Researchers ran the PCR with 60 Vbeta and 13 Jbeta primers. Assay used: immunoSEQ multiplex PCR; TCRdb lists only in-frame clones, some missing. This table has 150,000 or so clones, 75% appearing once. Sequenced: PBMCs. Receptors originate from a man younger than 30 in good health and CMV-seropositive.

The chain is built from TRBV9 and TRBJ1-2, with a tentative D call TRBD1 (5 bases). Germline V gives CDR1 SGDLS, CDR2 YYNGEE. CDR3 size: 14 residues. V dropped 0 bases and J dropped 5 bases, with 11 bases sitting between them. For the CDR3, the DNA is TGTGCCAGCAGCGTAGAAGGGGTACCTTATGGCTACACCTTC. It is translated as CASSVEGVPYGYTF.

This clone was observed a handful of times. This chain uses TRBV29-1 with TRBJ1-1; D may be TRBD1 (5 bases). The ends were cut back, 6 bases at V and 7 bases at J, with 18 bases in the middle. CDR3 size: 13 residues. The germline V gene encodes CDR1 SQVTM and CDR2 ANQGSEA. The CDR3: CSVDSKNTDEAFF. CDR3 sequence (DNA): TGCAGCGTCGACAGTAAAAACACCGATGAAGCTTTCTTT.

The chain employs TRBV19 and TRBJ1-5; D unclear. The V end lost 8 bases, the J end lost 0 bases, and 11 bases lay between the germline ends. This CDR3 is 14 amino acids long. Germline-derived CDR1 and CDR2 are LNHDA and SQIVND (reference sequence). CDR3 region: CASAALYSNQPQHF. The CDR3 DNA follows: TGTGCCAGTGCTGCCCTCTATAGCAATCAGCCCCAGCATTTT.

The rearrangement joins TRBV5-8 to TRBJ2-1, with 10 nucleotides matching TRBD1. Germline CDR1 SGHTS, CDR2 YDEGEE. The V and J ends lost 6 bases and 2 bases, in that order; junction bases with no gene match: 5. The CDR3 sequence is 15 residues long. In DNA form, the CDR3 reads TGTGCCAGCAACGTAGGGACAGGGGCCTACAATGAGCAGTTCTTC. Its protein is CASNVGTGAYNEQFF.

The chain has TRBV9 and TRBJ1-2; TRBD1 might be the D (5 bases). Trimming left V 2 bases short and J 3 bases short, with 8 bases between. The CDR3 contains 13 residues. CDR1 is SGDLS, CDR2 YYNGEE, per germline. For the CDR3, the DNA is TGTGCCAGCAGCGTGCAGGGCGACTATGGCTACACCTTC. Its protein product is CASSVQGDYGYTF.

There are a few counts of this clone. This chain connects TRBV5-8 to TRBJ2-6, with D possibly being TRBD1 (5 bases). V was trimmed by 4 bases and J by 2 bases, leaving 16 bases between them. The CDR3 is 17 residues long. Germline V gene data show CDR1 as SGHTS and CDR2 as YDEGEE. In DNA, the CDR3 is TGTGCCAGCAGCATGACAAGGGGCCCTCCTGGGGCCAACGTCCTGACTTTC. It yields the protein CASSMTRGPPGANVLTF. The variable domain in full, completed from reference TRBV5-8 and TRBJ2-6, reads EAGVTQSPTHLIKTRGQQATLRCSPISGHTSVYWYQQALGLGLQFLLWYDEGEERNRGNFPPRFSGRQFPNYSSELNVNALELEDSALYLCASSMTRGPPGANVLTFGAGSRLTVL.

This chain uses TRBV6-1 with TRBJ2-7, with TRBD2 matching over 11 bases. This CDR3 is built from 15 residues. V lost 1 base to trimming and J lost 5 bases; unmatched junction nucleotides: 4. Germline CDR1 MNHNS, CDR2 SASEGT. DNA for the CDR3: TGTGCCAGCAGTGAAGTAGCGGGAGGGCCCCACGAGCAGTACTTC. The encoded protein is CASSEVAGGPHEQYF.

DNA for the CDR3: TGTGCCACCCCCCGGGGGTGGGGAACTGAAGCTTTCTTT. Translation: CATPRGWGTEAFF. The chain links TRBV6-1 to TRBJ1-1; maybe TRBD1 (5 bases). The length of the CDR3 is 13 residues. V was shortened by 10 bases and J by 5 bases, with 17 bases between the two germline ends. Germline assignment: CDR1 MNHNS and CDR2 SASEGT.

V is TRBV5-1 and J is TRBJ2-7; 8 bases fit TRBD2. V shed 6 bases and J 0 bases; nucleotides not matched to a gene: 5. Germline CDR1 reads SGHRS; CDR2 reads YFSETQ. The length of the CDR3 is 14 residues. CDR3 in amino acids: CASKEAGVSYEQYF. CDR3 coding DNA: TGCGCCAGCAAGGAAGCGGGAGTCTCCTACGAGCAGTACTTC.

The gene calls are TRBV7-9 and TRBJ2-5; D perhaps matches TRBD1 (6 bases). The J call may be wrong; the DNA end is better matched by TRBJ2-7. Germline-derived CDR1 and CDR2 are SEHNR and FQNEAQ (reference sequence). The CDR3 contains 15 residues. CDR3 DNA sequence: TGTGCCACCGCACCCACAGGGCAGACCAATTACGAGCAGTACTTC. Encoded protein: CATAPTGQTNYEQYF.

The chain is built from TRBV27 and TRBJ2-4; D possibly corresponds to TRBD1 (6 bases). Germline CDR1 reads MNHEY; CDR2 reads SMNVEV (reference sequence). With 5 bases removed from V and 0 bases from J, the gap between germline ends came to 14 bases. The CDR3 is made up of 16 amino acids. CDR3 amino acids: CASSTTGRIAKNIQYF. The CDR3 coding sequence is TGTGCCAGCAGTACCACAGGGAGAATAGCCAAAAACATTCAGTACTTC.

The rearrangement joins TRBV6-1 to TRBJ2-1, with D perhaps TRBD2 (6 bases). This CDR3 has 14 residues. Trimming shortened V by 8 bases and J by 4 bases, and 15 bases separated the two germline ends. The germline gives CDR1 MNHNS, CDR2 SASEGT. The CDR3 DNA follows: TGTGCCAGCGATCGCCTAGCGCCTTACAATGAGCAGTTCTTC. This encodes CASDRLAPYNEQFF.

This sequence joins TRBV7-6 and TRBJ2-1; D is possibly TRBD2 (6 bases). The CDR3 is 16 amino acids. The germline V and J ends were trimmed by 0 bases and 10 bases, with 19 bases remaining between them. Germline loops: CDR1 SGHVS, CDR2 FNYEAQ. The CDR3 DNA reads TGTGCCAGCAGCTTAGCACCGGGACTCATGAGCGGGGAGCAGTTCTTC. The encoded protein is CASSLAPGLMSGEQFF.

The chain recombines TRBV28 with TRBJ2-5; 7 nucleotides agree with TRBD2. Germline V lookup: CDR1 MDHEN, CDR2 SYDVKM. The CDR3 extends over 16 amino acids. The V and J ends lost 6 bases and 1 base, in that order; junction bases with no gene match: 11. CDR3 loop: CASRPGGGTLQETQYF. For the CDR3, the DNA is TGTGCCAGCAGACCTGGGGGGGGGACCCTCCAAGAGACCCAGTACTTC.

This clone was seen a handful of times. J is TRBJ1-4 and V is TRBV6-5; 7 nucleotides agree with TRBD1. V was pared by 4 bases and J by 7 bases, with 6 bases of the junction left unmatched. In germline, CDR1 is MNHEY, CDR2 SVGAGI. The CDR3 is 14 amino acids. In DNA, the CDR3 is TGTGCCAGCAGTTCGACAGGGTCACTTGAAAAACTGTTTTTT. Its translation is CASSSTGSLEKLFF.

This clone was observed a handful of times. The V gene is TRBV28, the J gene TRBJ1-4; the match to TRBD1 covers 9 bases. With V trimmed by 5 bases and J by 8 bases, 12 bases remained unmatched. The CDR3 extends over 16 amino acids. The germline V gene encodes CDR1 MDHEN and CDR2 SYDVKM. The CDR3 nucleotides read TGTGCCAGCAGTCTCCCCCCGGGACAGGGTGGCGAAAAACTGTTTTTT. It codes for CASSLPPGQGGEKLFF. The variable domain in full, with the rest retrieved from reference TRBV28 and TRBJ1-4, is DVKVTQSSRYLVKRTGEKVFLECVQDMDHENMFWYRQDPGLGLRLIYFSYDVKMKEKGDIPEGYSVSREKKERFSLILESASTNQTSMYLCASSLPPGQGGEKLFFGSGTQLSVL.

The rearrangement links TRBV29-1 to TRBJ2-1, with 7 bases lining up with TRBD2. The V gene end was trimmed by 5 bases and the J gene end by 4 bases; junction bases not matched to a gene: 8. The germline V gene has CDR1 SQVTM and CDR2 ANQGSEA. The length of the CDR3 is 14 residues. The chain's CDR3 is CSVNGGRGYNEQFF. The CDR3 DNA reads TGCAGCGTTAATGGCGGGAGAGGTTACAATGAGCAGTTCTTC.

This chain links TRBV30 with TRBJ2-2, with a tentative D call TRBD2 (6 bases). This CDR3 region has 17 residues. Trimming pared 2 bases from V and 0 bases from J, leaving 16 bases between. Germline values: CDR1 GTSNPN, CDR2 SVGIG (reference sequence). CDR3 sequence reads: CAWSKDYHIANTGELFF. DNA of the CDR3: TGTGCCTGGAGTAAGGACTACCACATTGCGAACACCGGGGAGCTGTTTTTT.

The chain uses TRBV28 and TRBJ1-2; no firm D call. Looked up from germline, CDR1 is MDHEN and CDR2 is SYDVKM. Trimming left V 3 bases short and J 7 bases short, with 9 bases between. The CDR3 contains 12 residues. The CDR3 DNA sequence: TGTGCCAGCAGTTTGAGGGTGGGTGGCTACACCTTC. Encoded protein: CASSLRVGGYTF.

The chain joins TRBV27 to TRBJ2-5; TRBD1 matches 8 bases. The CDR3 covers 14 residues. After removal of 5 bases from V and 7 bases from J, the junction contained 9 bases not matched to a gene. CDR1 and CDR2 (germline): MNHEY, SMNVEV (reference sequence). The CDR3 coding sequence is TGTGCCAGCAGTCCGACACGGGGGACAGGGACCCAGTACTTC. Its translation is CASSPTRGTGTQYF.

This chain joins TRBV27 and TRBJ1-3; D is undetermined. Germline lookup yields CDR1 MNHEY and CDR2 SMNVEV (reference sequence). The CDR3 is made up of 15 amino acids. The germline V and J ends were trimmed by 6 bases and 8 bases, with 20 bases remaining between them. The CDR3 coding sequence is TGTGCCAGCAGCCCAAGGTCGAGAGGCCGAGACACCATATATTTT. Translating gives CASSPRSRGRDTIYF.

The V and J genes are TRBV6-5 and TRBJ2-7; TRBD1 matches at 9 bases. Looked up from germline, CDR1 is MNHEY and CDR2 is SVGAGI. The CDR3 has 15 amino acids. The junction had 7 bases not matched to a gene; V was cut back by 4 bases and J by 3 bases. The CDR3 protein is CASSSRDRVNYEQYF. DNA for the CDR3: TGTGCCAGCAGTTCCCGGGACAGGGTAAACTACGAGCAGTACTTC.

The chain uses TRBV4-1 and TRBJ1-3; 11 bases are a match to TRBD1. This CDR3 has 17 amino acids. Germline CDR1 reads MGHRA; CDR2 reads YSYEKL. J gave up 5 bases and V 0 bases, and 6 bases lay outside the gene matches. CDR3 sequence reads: CASSQDVGQGARNTIYF. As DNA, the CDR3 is TGCGCCAGCAGCCAAGATGTTGGACAGGGGGCTAGAAACACCATATATTTT.

CDR3 in amino acids: CASSPALAGVMDTGELFF. CDR3 coding DNA: TGTGCCAGCTCACCAGCCCTAGCGGGAGTTATGGACACCGGGGAGCTGTTTTTT. The chain employs TRBV18 and TRBJ2-2; TRBD2 matches 10 bases. From germline, CDR1 is KGHSH and CDR2 LQKENI. There are 18 residues in the CDR3. The junction had 9 bases not matched to a gene; V was cut back by 2 bases and J by 3 bases.